The 6 T cell receptor beta chains listed next were all sequenced from one sample in a study of OX40 agonist ivuxolimab in advanced cancers. Sequencing was performed with immunoSEQ multiplex PCR; in TCRdb, only in-frame clones are kept and a portion is missing. Of roughly 86,000 clones listed, around nine tenths are singletons. Source: CD4+ or CD8+ T cells sorted from blood, taken in a trial of the OX40 agonist ivuxolimab. The receptors were gathered from an adult with an advanced solid tumor such as melanoma, head and neck, liver or kidney cancer.

The chain has TRBV28 and TRBJ2-5; D is ambiguous. Trimming left V 2 bases short and J 3 bases short, with 7 bases between. CDR1 and CDR2 (germline): MDHEN, SYDVKM. There are 13 residues in the CDR3. CDR3 amino acids: CASSLGREETQYF. As DNA, the CDR3 is TGTGCCAGCAGTTTAGGTAGAGAAGAGACCCAGTACTTC. The whole variable domain, remainder taken from reference TRBV28 and TRBJ2-5, is DVKVTQSSRYLVKRTGEKVFLECVQDMDHENMFWYRQDPGLGLRLIYFSYDVKMKEKGDIPEGYSVSREKKERFSLILESASTNQTSMYLCASSLGREETQYFGPGTRLLVL.

This clone showed up just a few times. J is TRBJ1-1 and V is TRBV9; weak D call: TRBD1 (6 bases). CDR1 and CDR2 (germline): SGDLS, YYNGEE. The ends were cut back, 3 bases at V and 2 bases at J, with 8 bases in the middle. The CDR3 runs 13 residues. CDR3 protein: CASSGQDNTEAFF. Written as DNA, the CDR3 is TGTGCCAGCAGCGGACAGGACAACACTGAAGCTTTCTTT.

The chain uses TRBV5-4 and TRBJ2-6; D is undetermined. The germline V gene has CDR1 SGHNT and CDR2 YYREEE (reference sequence). The CDR3 covers 14 residues. Between the trimmed V and J ends, which lost 0 bases and 3 bases, there was a span of 4 bases. Here the CDR3 reads CASSLESGANVLTF. CDR3 DNA sequence: TGTGCCAGCAGCTTGGAAAGTGGGGCCAACGTCCTGACTTTC.

The chain recombines TRBV27 with TRBJ1-2, with a tentative D call TRBD1 (5 bases). The CDR3 totals 15 residues. V lost 2 bases and J lost 5, with 15 bases in between. Germline CDR1 reads MNHEY; CDR2 reads SMNVEV (reference sequence). CDR3 protein: CASSLGAAPRYGYTF. DNA of the CDR3: TGTGCCAGCAGTTTAGGGGCAGCCCCTAGGTATGGCTACACCTTC.

As DNA, the CDR3 is TGTGCCAGCAGCCCTAGACCCGTGAAAGAGCAGTACTTC. Protein product: CASSPRPVKEQYF. The chain combines TRBV7-2 with TRBJ2-7; no firm D call. The V gene's germline CDR1 is SGHTA and CDR2 FQGNSA. The CDR3 has 13 amino acids. The V end lost 5 bases, the J end lost 7 bases, and 15 bases lay between the germline ends.

V and J are TRBV7-9 and TRBJ2-3, with 15 bases aligning to TRBD2. The germline V gene encodes CDR1 SEHNR and CDR2 FQNEAQ (reference sequence). This CDR3 is 19 amino acids long. The J segment lost 0 bases and the V segment lost 3 bases, leaving 7 bases of the junction unmatched. CDR3 DNA: TGTGCCAGCAGCTTCGGACTAGCGGGAGGGTATGGGAGCACAGATACGCAGTATTTT. This gives the protein CASSFGLAGGYGSTDTQYF.